The rows below give T cell receptor beta chains drawn from one sample of a study of blood T cell repertoires in COVID-19. Assay: immunoSEQ multiplex PCR; the TCRdb copy retains only in-frame clones and omits some. The sample shows around 290,000 clones, over 75% of them seen only once. Sequenced: PBMCs or T cells enriched from blood (not recorded which). These receptors were obtained from a woman between 25 and 40 years old who had recovered from COVID-19. Both conserved end residues are part of each CDR3. A D gene is named only where the DNA matches it firmly. Clone size is shown for a subset of rows, as once, few, many or a class of expanded clone.

size: -
V: TRBV9
J: TRBJ1-1
length: 14
D: -
DNA: TGTGCCAGCAGCGTAACCTGGGCGAACACTGAAGCTTTCTTT
CDR3: CASSVTWANTEAFF

size: -
V: TRBV27
J: TRBJ2-4
length: 13
D: TRBD1
DNA: TGTGCCAGCAGGGTAACAGGGGTGGGCATTCAGTACTTC
CDR3: CASRVTGVGIQYF

size: -
V: TRBV24-1
J: TRBJ1-5
length: 16
D: TRBD1
DNA: TGTGCCACCAGTGATCCCGGACAGGGGAACCATCAGCCCCAGCATTTT
CDR3: CATSDPGQGNHQPQHF

size: -
V: TRBV19
J: TRBJ1-1
length: 14
D: TRBD1
DNA: TGTGCCAGTAGGGTGACAGGGGGGATCGCTGAAGCTTTCTTT
CDR3: CASRVTGGIAEAFF

size: once
V: TRBV3-1/TRBV3-2
J: TRBJ1-5
length: 15
D: TRBD1
DNA: TGTGCCAGCAGCCAAGAGGGACAGCGTGGCCAGCCCCAGCATTTT
CDR3: CASSQEGQRGQPQHF

size: -
V: TRBV5-1
J: TRBJ2-1
length: 16
D: TRBD2
DNA: TGCGCCAGCAGCTTGGGACTAGCGGGAGGGCCCAATGAGCAGTTCTTC
CDR3: CASSLGLAGGPNEQFF

size: -
V: TRBV6-5
J: TRBJ1-3
length: 16
D: -
DNA: TGTGCCAGCAGTTACTTGGAGCCTCACTCTGGAAACACCATATATTTT
CDR3: CASSYLEPHSGNTIYF

size: -
V: TRBV19
J: TRBJ2-7
length: 15
D: TRBD2
DNA: TGTGCCAGTAGTATAGAGGGACTAGCGCACAACGAGCAGTACTTC
CDR3: CASSIEGLAHNEQYF

size: -
V: TRBV12-3/TRBV12-4
J: TRBJ1-1
length: 13
D: TRBD1
DNA: TGTGCCAGCAGTTTTGACAGGGCCACTGAAGCTTTCTTT
CDR3: CASSFDRATEAFF

size: -
V: TRBV30
J: TRBJ2-2
length: 15
D: -
DNA: TGTGCCTGGAGTGTTAGCCGGGTGAACACCGGGGAGCTGTTTTTT
CDR3: CAWSVSRVNTGELFF

size: -
V: TRBV19
J: TRBJ1-5
length: 13
D: TRBD1
DNA: TGTGCCAGTAGTGGGCAGGGGGGTCAGCCCCAGCATTTT
CDR3: CASSGQGGQPQHF

size: -
V: TRBV28
J: TRBJ2-1
length: 15
D: TRBD1
DNA: TGTGCCAGCAGCCGATGGACAGGGGGCGAGGATGAGCAGTTCTTC
CDR3: CASSRWTGGEDEQFF

size: -
V: TRBV5-1
J: TRBJ2-5
length: 15
D: -
DNA: TGCGCCAGCAGCTTACGGGGAACGTACCAAGAGACCCAGTACTTC
CDR3: CASSLRGTYQETQYF

size: -
V: TRBV18
J: TRBJ1-1
length: 14
D: -
DNA: TGTGCCAGCTCACCACCGAGCAGGGTTGGTGAAGCTTTCTTT
CDR3: CASSPPSRVGEAFF

size: -
V: TRBV7-2
J: TRBJ2-1
length: 17
D: -
DNA: TGTGCCAGCAGCTTACTGGGGCAGCAAGGGTCCTACAATGAGCAGTTCTTC
CDR3: CASSLLGQQGSYNEQFF

size: -
V: TRBV9
J: TRBJ1-4
length: 15
D: -
DNA: TGTGCCAGCAGCGTAGCTACGGGAGGGCGGGAAAAACTGTTTTTT
CDR3: CASSVATGGREKLFF

size: few
V: TRBV9
J: TRBJ2-5
length: 14
D: TRBD1
DNA: TGTGCCAGCAGCGTAGGACAGGGGCAAGAGACCCAGTACTTC
CDR3: CASSVGQGQETQYF

size: -
V: TRBV19
J: TRBJ1-2
length: 13
D: -
DNA: TGTGCCAGTAGTATACGACAGGACTATGGCTACACCTTC
CDR3: CASSIRQDYGYTF

size: few
V: TRBV28
J: TRBJ2-1
length: 13
D: -
DNA: TGTGCCAGCAGTTTAGAGCAGGGCTATGAGCAGTTCTTC
CDR3: CASSLEQGYEQFF

size: once
V: TRBV7-6
J: TRBJ2-7
length: 16
D: TRBD1
DNA: TGTGCCAGCAGCCCAGGACAGGGGCTAGGGATATACGAGCAGTACTTC
CDR3: CASSPGQGLGIYEQYF

size: -
V: TRBV19
J: TRBJ1-1
length: 13
D: -
DNA: TGTGCCAGTAGTCAGTCAGTGAACACTGAAGCTTTCTTT
CDR3: CASSQSVNTEAFF

size: few
V: TRBV27
J: TRBJ2-3
length: 13
D: -
DNA: TGTGCCAGCAGTTCTACTAGCACAGATACGCAGTATTTT
CDR3: CASSSTSTDTQYF

size: -
V: TRBV7-2
J: TRBJ1-1
length: 16
D: TRBD1
DNA: TGTGCCAGCAGCCCCTCCGGAGGGGACAGATATTCTGAAGCTTTCTTT
CDR3: CASSPSGGDRYSEAFF

size: -
V: TRBV2
J: TRBJ1-6
length: 15
D: -
DNA: TGTGCCAGCAGTGAAAGTAGCTCCTATAATTCACCCCTCCACTTT
CDR3: CASSESSSYNSPLHF

size: -
V: TRBV27
J: TRBJ2-7
length: 14
D: -
DNA: TGTGCCAGCAGCCCGGTAGAGCTAACCTACGAGCAGTACTTC
CDR3: CASSPVELTYEQYF

size: -
V: TRBV15
J: TRBJ2-7
length: 16
D: TRBD1
DNA: TGTGCCACCAGCAGAACTCCGGGACAGGGGCACAACGAGCAGTACTTC
CDR3: CATSRTPGQGHNEQYF

size: -
V: TRBV10-3
J: TRBJ1-2
length: 12
D: TRBD1
DNA: TGTGCCATCAGTGGTGGACAGGATGGCTACACCTTC
CDR3: CAISGGQDGYTF

size: -
V: TRBV7-2
J: TRBJ1-1
length: 14
D: -
DNA: TGTGCCAGCAGCCTTAACGTCGAGGGTGATGAAGCTTTCTTT
CDR3: CASSLNVEGDEAFF

size: once
V: TRBV30
J: TRBJ2-7
length: 13
D: -
DNA: TGTGCCTACCTAACAGGTGGGTCCTACGAGCAGTACTTC
CDR3: CAYLTGGSYEQYF

size: -
V: TRBV6-5
J: TRBJ2-7
length: 14
D: TRBD1
DNA: TGTGCCAGCAACGCGGACAGGGCGGTCAACGAGCAGTACTTC
CDR3: CASNADRAVNEQYF

size: -
V: TRBV28
J: TRBJ1-2
length: 16
D: TRBD1
DNA: TGTGCCAGCAGAACCCCTAAGGGGGACAGCGCAAGTGGCTACACCTTC
CDR3: CASRTPKGDSASGYTF

size: -
V: TRBV5-1
J: TRBJ1-2
length: 14
D: -
DNA: TGCGCCAGCAGCTTGGCCAAGGGAGCGGGAGGCTACACCTTC
CDR3: CASSLAKGAGGYTF

size: -
V: TRBV6-6
J: TRBJ2-6
length: 16
D: -
DNA: TGTGCCAGCAGTCTCGCGGGTGGAACTGGGGCCAACGTCCTGACTTTC
CDR3: CASSLAGGTGANVLTF

size: -
V: TRBV30
J: TRBJ1-1
length: 12
D: -
DNA: TGTGCCTCAAGTCGGGGGAACACTGAAGCTTTCTTT
CDR3: CASSRGNTEAFF

size: -
V: TRBV5-1
J: TRBJ1-6
length: 15
D: TRBD1
DNA: TGCGCCAGCAGCCGACAGGGGGGGTATAATTCACCCCTCCACTTT
CDR3: CASSRQGGYNSPLHF

size: -
V: TRBV27
J: TRBJ2-6
length: 16
D: -
DNA: TGTGCCAGCAGTTTAAACCCGGGGGCTGGGGCCAACGTCCTGACTTTC
CDR3: CASSLNPGAGANVLTF

size: -
V: TRBV19
J: TRBJ1-2
length: 12
D: -
DNA: TGTGCCAGTAGTATTATGCAGGGGGGCTACACCTTC
CDR3: CASSIMQGGYTF

size: once
V: TRBV5-6
J: TRBJ1-2
length: 14
D: -
DNA: TGTGCCAGCAGCCCACAGGGCCCCTCGATGGGCTACACCTTC
CDR3: CASSPQGPSMGYTF

size: -
V: TRBV3-1/TRBV3-2
J: TRBJ2-5
length: 14
D: TRBD1
DNA: TGTGCCAGCAGCCTCCGGACAGGGCAAGAGACCCAGTACTTC
CDR3: CASSLRTGQETQYF

size: once
V: TRBV5-1
J: TRBJ1-2
length: 14
D: TRBD1
DNA: TGCGCCAGCAGCCAAACAGGGGAAGTCAGTGGCTACACCTTC
CDR3: CASSQTGEVSGYTF

size: -
V: TRBV30
J: TRBJ2-7
length: 14
D: -
DNA: TGTGCCTGGAGGGCGGACTTCACCTCCTACGAGCAGTACTTC
CDR3: CAWRADFTSYEQYF

size: -
V: TRBV28
J: TRBJ1-5
length: 13
D: -
DNA: TGTGCCAGCAGTTTAATGGAGAATCAGCCCCAGCATTTT
CDR3: CASSLMENQPQHF

size: -
V: TRBV27
J: TRBJ1-6
length: 13
D: -
DNA: TGTGCCAGCAGTTGGGGGGGAAATTCACCCCTCCACTTT
CDR3: CASSWGGNSPLHF

size: -
V: TRBV7-8
J: TRBJ1-4
length: 15
D: -
DNA: TGTGCCAGCAGCCCCTACACCGGGACTAATGAAAAACTGTTTTTT
CDR3: CASSPYTGTNEKLFF

size: -
V: TRBV6-5
J: TRBJ1-1
length: 14
D: -
DNA: TGTGCCAGCAGTTTAACGGCGGCAAACACTGAAGCTTTCTTT
CDR3: CASSLTAANTEAFF

size: -
V: TRBV5-6
J: TRBJ1-5
length: 15
D: -
DNA: TGTGCCAGCAGCTTAGGCAGGGAAAGCAATCAGCCCCAGCATTTT
CDR3: CASSLGRESNQPQHF

size: -
V: TRBV29-1
J: TRBJ2-7
length: 12
D: -
DNA: TGCAGCGTTGGCGCACGTGCCCTGGAGCAGTACTTC
CDR3: CSVGARALEQYF

size: -
V: TRBV10-1
J: TRBJ1-1
length: 14
D: -
DNA: TGCGCCAGCAGTATAGAGGGAAAGAACACTGAAGCTTTCTTT
CDR3: CASSIEGKNTEAFF

size: -
V: TRBV19
J: TRBJ2-1
length: 16
D: TRBD2
DNA: TGTGCCAGTACCCCGGGACTAGCCCAATCCTACAATGAGCAGTTCTTC
CDR3: CASTPGLAQSYNEQFF

size: -
V: TRBV6-2/TRBV6-3
J: TRBJ2-3
length: 11
D: TRBD1
DNA: TGTGCCAGCAGCCAGGGACAGCCGCAGTATTTT
CDR3: CASSQGQPQYF

size: -
V: TRBV9
J: TRBJ2-1
length: 15
D: -
DNA: TGTGCCAGCAGCACCCCACTCGCGGGGTACAATGAGCAGTTCTTC
CDR3: CASSTPLAGYNEQFF

size: -
V: TRBV27
J: TRBJ1-5
length: 14
D: TRBD1
DNA: TGTGCCAGCAGTTTACAGGGGGACAATCAGCCCCAGCATTTT
CDR3: CASSLQGDNQPQHF